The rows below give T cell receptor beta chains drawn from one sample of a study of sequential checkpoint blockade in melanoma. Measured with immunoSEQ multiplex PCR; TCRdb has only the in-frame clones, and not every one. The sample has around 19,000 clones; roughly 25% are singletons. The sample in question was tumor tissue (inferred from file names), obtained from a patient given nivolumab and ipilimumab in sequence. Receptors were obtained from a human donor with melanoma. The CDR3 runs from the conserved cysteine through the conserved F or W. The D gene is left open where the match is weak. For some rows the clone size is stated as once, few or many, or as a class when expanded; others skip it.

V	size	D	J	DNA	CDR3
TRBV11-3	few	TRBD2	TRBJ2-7	TGTGCCAGCAGCTTAAATGGCGGGGGGTCCTACGAGCAGTACTTC	CASSLNGGGSYEQYF
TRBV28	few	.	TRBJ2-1	TGTGCCAGCACACAAGCCCCCATCTCCTACAATGAGCAGTTCTTC	CASTQAPISYNEQFF
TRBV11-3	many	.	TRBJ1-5	TGTGCCAGCAGCTTAGGGTCAGGATACGGCAATCAGCCCCAGCATTTT	CASSLGSGYGNQPQHF
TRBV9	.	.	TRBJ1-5	TGTGCCAGCAGCGATCGGCGGGACTCTAATCAGCCCCAGCATTTT	CASSDRRDSNQPQHF
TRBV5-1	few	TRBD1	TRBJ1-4	TGCGCCAGCAGCTTGGCCGGTAGGGCAGGGGGCGATGAAAAACTGTTTTTT	CASSLAGRAGGDEKLFF
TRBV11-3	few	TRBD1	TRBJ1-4	TGTGCCAGCAGCCATACAGGGGGCACTACCGGTAATGAAAAACTGTTTTTT	CASSHTGGTTGNEKLFF
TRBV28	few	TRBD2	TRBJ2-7	TGTGCCAGCAGTCTCGGGGGGATTGGCTACGAGCAGTACTTC	CASSLGGIGYEQYF
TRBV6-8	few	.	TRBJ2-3	TGTGCCAGCAGTGAGGGGACGAGCCCAGATACGCAGTATTTT	CASSEGTSPDTQYF
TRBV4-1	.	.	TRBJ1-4	TGCGCCAGCAGCCATCCACCCCTCCTTCTAGGAGAAAAACTGTTTTTT	CASSHPPLLLGEKLFF
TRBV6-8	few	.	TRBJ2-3	TGTGCCAGCAGTTACGGTCCCGTTGACACAGATACGCAGTATTTT	CASSYGPVDTDTQYF
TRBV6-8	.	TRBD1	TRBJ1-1	TGTGCCAGCAGTCCTACACTGACAGGGTTAAACACTGAAGCTTTCTTT	CASSPTLTGLNTEAFF
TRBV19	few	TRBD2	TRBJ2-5	TGTGCCAGTAGTCCGCCCGGGACTAGAGTGCAGTTTGAGACCCAGTACTTC	CASSPPGTRVQFETQYF
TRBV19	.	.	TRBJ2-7	TGTGCCAGTAGTATGGCGGTGGGGGAGCAGTACTTC	CASSMAVGEQYF
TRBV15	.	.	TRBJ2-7	TGTGCCACCAGCAGAGACGGATTAACCTACGAGCAGTACTTC	CATSRDGLTYEQYF
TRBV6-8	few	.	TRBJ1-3	TGTGCCAGAAGGTTAGGGGTTCCCGATATCACCATATATTTT	CARRLGVPDITIYF
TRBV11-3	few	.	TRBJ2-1	TGTGCCAGCAGCCCCGCAGGGGCCTTGGTCCCTAGTGAGCAGTTCTTC	CASSPAGALVPSEQFF
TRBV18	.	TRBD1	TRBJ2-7	TGTGCCAGCTCACCCGGGACAGGGGAAGTCTACGAGCAGTACTTC	CASSPGTGEVYEQYF
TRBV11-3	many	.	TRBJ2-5	TGTGCCAGCAGCTTGGGATACTCGAGAAAGACCCAGTACTTC	CASSLGYSRKTQYF
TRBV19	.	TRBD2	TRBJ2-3	TGTGCCAGTACGGTCGGGGGGGCGGGCACAGATACGCAGTATTTT	CASTVGGAGTDTQYF
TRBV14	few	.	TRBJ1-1	TGTGCCAGCAGCCAGCTTAGAACCACTGAAGCTTTCTTT	CASSQLRTTEAFF
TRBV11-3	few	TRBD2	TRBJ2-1	TGTGCCAGCAGTCCGACGGGACTAGCGGACCCGCGATCGTACAATGAGCAGTTCTTC	CASSPTGLADPRSYNEQFF
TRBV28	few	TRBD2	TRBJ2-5	TGTGCCAGCAGTTTGACTAGCGGGAGCGGGCAAGAGACCCAGTACTTC	CASSLTSGSGQETQYF
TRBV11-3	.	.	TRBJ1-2	TGTGCCAGCAGCCTAATACAGGCTAACTATGGCTACACCTTC	CASSLIQANYGYTF
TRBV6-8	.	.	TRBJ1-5	TGTGCCAGCAGTTATTATGCGGGTAGCAATCAGCCCCAGCATTTT	CASSYYAGSNQPQHF
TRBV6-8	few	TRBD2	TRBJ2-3	TGTGCCAGCAGTACCGGCGACGGGGGGGCGGGGACGCAGTATTTT	CASSTGDGGAGTQYF
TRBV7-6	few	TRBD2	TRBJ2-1	TGTGCCAGCAGCCTAATCCCGGGACTAGCGGGGGGCTTCAATGAGCAGTTCTTC	CASSLIPGLAGGFNEQFF
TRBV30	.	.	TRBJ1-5	TGTGCCTGGAGCCATACTATGCTTTTGGGGACCTTAAGCAATCAGCCCCAGCATTTT	CAWSHTMLLGTLSNQPQHF
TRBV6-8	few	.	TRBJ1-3	TGTGCCAGCAGCGAGGGGGGGTTTTCTGGAAACACCATATATTTT	CASSEGGFSGNTIYF
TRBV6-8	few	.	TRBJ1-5	TGTGCCAGCAGTTACGGGTCTGATCAGCCCCAGCATTTT	CASSYGSDQPQHF
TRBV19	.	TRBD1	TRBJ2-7	TGTGCCAGTAGTCCCTCCAACAGGGGAGACCACGAGCAGTACTTC	CASSPSNRGDHEQYF
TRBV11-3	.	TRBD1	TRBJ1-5	TGTGCCAGCAGCTTGAGGCAGGGGGCGAAGGGGAATCAGCCCCAGCATTTT	CASSLRQGAKGNQPQHF
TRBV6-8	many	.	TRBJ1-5	TGTGCCAGCAGTGCCCGGGGGGGGGAGAGTCAGCCCCAGCATTTT	CASSARGGESQPQHF
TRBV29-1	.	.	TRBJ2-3	TGCAGCGTCACCGGGAAAACAGATACGCAGTATTTT	CSVTGKTDTQYF
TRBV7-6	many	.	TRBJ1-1	TGTGCCAGCAGCAAAACCGGGGAGAACACTGAAGCTTTCTTT	CASSKTGENTEAFF
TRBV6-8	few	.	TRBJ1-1	TGTGCCAGCAGCCTGTTTGGCACTGAAGCTTTCTTT	CASSLFGTEAFF
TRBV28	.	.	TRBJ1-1	TGTGCCAGCAGTTTTTTGGGGAAAGATAGGGGCACTGAAGCTTTCTTT	CASSFLGKDRGTEAFF
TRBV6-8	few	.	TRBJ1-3	TGTGCCAGCAATCCCGTGACATCGTACTCTGGAAACACCATATATTTT	CASNPVTSYSGNTIYF
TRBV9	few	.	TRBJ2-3	TGTGCCAGCAGCGTGGCGGGATTTCCTACAGATACGCAGTATTTT	CASSVAGFPTDTQYF
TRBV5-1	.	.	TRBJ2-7	TGCGCCAGCAGCTTAGGGACGGCCAACTACGAGCAGTACTTC	CASSLGTANYEQYF
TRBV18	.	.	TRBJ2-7	TGTGCCAGCTCACCGAGGGGAACTAGCCCGAGCTCCTACGAGCAGTACTTC	CASSPRGTSPSSYEQYF
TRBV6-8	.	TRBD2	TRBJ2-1	TGTGCCAGCAGTTACTCGAGCGCCCAGGGAGGGGAGCAGTTCTTC	CASSYSSAQGGEQFF
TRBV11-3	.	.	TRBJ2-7	TGTGCCAGCACCCACGGGGGACAATTATACGAGCAGTACTTC	CASTHGGQLYEQYF
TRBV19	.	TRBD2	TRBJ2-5	TGTGCCACCTCGACTAGCGGGGGGATTCGTGAGACCCAGTACTTC	CATSTSGGIRETQYF
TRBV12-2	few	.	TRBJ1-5	TGTGCAAGTCGCTTAGAGGGTCCCCATCAGCCCCAGCATTTT	CASRLEGPHQPQHF
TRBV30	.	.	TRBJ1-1	TGTGCCTGGAGGAGGTCTTCGAACACTGAAGCTTTCTTT	CAWRRSSNTEAFF
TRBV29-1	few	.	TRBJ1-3	TGCAGCGCTGGGGGCAGTACTGGAAACACCATATATTTT	CSAGGSTGNTIYF
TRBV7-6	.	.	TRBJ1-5	TGTGCCAGCAGCAAACAGGGATCCGGCAATCAGCCCCAGCATTTT	CASSKQGSGNQPQHF
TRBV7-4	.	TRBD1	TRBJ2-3	TGTGCCAGCAGCGGAGGGACAGGGAAACGGGAAAGCACAGATACGCAGTATTTT	CASSGGTGKRESTDTQYF
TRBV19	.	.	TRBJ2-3	TGTGCCAGTAGTATAGATCCAGGTGTTGTAACAGATACGCAGTATTTT	CASSIDPGVVTDTQYF
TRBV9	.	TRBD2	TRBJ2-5	TGTGCCAGCAGCGTAGCGGGAGGCGAGCAAGAGACCCAGTACTTC	CASSVAGGEQETQYF
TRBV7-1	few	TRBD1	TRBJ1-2	TGTGCCAGCAGCTCTGACAGGGGGCGAGGCTACACCTTC	CASSSDRGRGYTF
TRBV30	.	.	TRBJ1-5	TGTGCCTGGAGTGTACGCAGGGGACGGGGCAATCAGCCCCAGCATTTT	CAWSVRRGRGNQPQHF
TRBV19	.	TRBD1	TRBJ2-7	TGTGCCAGTAGTAATCCAGGGGGCAGGGGCTACGAGCAGTACTTC	CASSNPGGRGYEQYF
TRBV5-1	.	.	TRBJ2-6	TGCGCCAGCAGCTTGGTAGTTCGGCCCGTCGTCCTGACTTTC	CASSLVVRPVVLTF
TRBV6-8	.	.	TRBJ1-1	TGTGCCAGCAGTTACCACAGAGTGGAAGCTTTCTTT	CASSYHRVEAFF
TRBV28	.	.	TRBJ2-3	TGTGCCAGCAGTTTTATGGGGGGCACAGATACGCAGTATTTT	CASSFMGGTDTQYF
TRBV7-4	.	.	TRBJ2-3	TGTGCCAGCAGCCCCGCTGGGACAGATACGCAGTATTTT	CASSPAGTDTQYF
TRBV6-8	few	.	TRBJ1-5	TGTGCCAGCAGCACCCACAGGTACAATCAGCCCCAGCATTTT	CASSTHRYNQPQHF
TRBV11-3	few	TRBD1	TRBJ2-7	TGTGCCAGCAGCCCGATTACGACAGGGGGGACCTACGAGCAGTACTTC	CASSPITTGGTYEQYF